The clone carrying this T cell receptor (beta chain) has more than one count but fewer than ten. Primed by a sample-barcoded 5' primer and a J-beta primer mix, a second PCR proceeded for roughly 6 to 12 cycles. TCRdb re-called the 5' RACE reads through MiXCR, storing one row per CDR3 protein. The table shows roughly 720,000 distinct CDR3 sequences, with less than 70% occurring only once. The sample belongs to a study of blood T cells in healthy people across ages. On the study more broadly: Capture via template switching afforded approximately one barcoded beta molecule per two T cells.

V lost 1 base and J 11 bases, leaving 15 bases between the germline ends. Germline values: CDR1 SGHRS, CDR2 YFSETQ. The CDR3 length is 13 residues. The sequencing input was blood. V is TRBV5-1 and J is TRBJ2-5; weak D call: TRBD2 (5 bases). This receptor was taken from a man older than 75 in good health. CDR3: CASSLYSGYKQYF. The DNA for the CDR3 is TGCGCCAGCAGCTTGTATTCGGGATACAAGCAGTACTTC.